The TCR beta chain under discussion was sequenced for a study of OX40 agonist ivuxolimab in advanced cancers. Sampled blood was obtained at baseline, cycle 4 day 1, and cycle 7 day 1. The data were produced by immunoSEQ multiplex PCR, yet TCRdb's version contains in-frame clones alone and is incomplete. The sample lists about 35,000 clones; 65% to 75% were seen once. V shed 6 bases and J shed 2 bases, with 13 bases lying between them. The CDR3 contains 15 residues. Per germline, CDR1 SNHLY and CDR2 FYNNEI. The chain uses TRBV2 and TRBJ2-2, with D possibly being TRBD1 (6 bases). This receptor was obtained from an adult with an advanced solid tumor such as melanoma, head and neck, liver or kidney cancer. Sequenced here: CD4+ or CD8+ T cells sorted from blood, sampled in a trial of the OX40 agonist ivuxolimab. The CDR3 DNA follows: TGTGCCAGCAGAAGGACAGTCCTCAACACCGGGGAGCTGTTTTTT. Translated: CASRRTVLNTGELFF.